What follows are 5 T cell receptor beta chains derived from one specimen sequenced in a study of cytotoxic CD8 clonotypes in ibrutinib-treated CLL. The repertoire was sequenced with immunoSEQ multiplex PCR; TCRdb's copy has only in-frame clones and lacks some. The repertoire includes under 150,000 clones, roughly 90% of them detected once, and 10% to 11% sits in the top ten. Sample: PBMCs, taken after 12 months of ibrutinib treatment. All receptors derive from a human donor with chronic lymphocytic leukemia.

Note on this clone: The same CDR3 is also encoded by other DNA sequences in this sample. The chain is built from TRBV27 and TRBJ2-7; 7 nucleotides line up with TRBD2. The CDR3 contains 14 residues. The ends lost 2 bases at V and 2 bases at J; junction bases unmatched: 3. Germline V gene sequence: CDR1 MNHEY, CDR2 SMNVEV (reference sequence). The CDR3 DNA is TGTGCCAGCAGTTTACGGGGGGTTACCTACGAGCAGTACTTC. It specifies CASSLRGVTYEQYF.

The chain has TRBV9 and TRBJ1-2; D is perhaps TRBD1 (5 bases). The length of the CDR3 is 16 residues. Germline CDR1 SGDLS, CDR2 YYNGEE. V lost 6 bases, J lost 3 bases, and 21 bases lay in between. The CDR3 bases are TGTGCCAGCACACCTACCGGGACGTCTGGTTACTATGGCTACACCTTC. This gives the protein CASTPTGTSGYYGYTF.

This rearrangement joins TRBV28 to TRBJ1-1; D unclear. Trimming stripped 8 bases from V and 0 bases from J, with 4 bases between. Looked up from germline, CDR1 is MDHEN and CDR2 is SYDVKM. This CDR3 region has 11 residues. CDR3 in amino acids: CASLLNTEAFF. The CDR3 DNA reads as TGTGCCAGCCTCTTGAACACTGAAGCTTTCTTT.

The chain is built from TRBV7-9 and TRBJ1-6, with 7 bases aligning to TRBD1. J gave up 9 bases and V 6 bases, and 8 bases lay outside the gene matches. The CDR3 is 14 residues long. Germline V lookup: CDR1 SEHNR, CDR2 FQNEAQ (reference sequence). This CDR3 reads CASRPDREASPLHF. In nucleotides, the CDR3 is TGTGCCAGCAGACCAGACAGGGAAGCTTCACCCCTCCACTTT.

The chain combines TRBV28 with TRBJ2-7; tentatively, D is TRBD1 or TRBD2 (5 bases each). Germline V gene sequence: CDR1 MDHEN, CDR2 SYDVKM. V lost 2 bases and J 4 bases, leaving 36 bases between the germline ends. CDR3 size: 22 residues. The CDR3 nucleotides read TGTGCCAGCAGTTTAGGTGGGGGTCCAGGTGAAGCGTTGGGCCCGGGCCTATACGAGCAGTACTTC. This codes for CASSLGGGPGEALGPGLYEQYF.